The next 29 T cell receptor beta chains were all read from a single sample in a study of identical twins. Each CDR3 protein gets one entry after TCRdb re-called the 5' RACE reads with MiXCR. The sample contains 700,000 to 950,000 distinct CDR3 sequences, more than 9% of which appear only once. The same sample was also studied in work on yellow fever vaccine responses in identical twins.

Sequenced material: PBMCs. The receptors shown here come from a woman aged 18-29 years in good health.

This clonotype has just a few counts. This chain joins TRBV10-3 and TRBJ1-1, with no clear D. The CDR3 runs 12 residues. Germline V gives CDR1 ENHRY, CDR2 SYGVKD. V was clipped by 2 bases and J by 6 bases, with 7 bases between them. In nucleotides, the CDR3 is TGTGCCATCAGTGAGGGGCAGCCTGAAGCTTTCTTT. Residues: CAISEGQPEAFF.

Ten or more counts support this clonotype. The chain employs TRBV15 and TRBJ2-2; 9 positions match TRBD1. Trimming cost V 5 bases and J 8 bases; bases outside gene matches: 6. CDR3 length equals 14 residues. Germline V gives CDR1 LNHNV, CDR2 YYDKDF (reference sequence). The CDR3 nucleotides read TGTGCCACCAGCCCAAACAGGGGGCGGGGGGAGCTGTTTTTT. Amino acids: CATSPNRGRGELFF.

The chain recombines TRBV5-1 with TRBJ2-7; 8 nucleotides align to TRBD1. CDR3 length: 15 amino acids. Per germline, CDR1 SGHRS and CDR2 YFSETQ. V gave up 0 bases and J gave up 4 bases; unmatched junction bases: 6. The CDR3 reads CASSLVAGGRYEQYF. As DNA, the CDR3 is TGCGCCAGCAGCTTGGTGGCAGGGGGCCGTTACGAGCAGTACTTC.

This clonotype was picked up a small number of times. The rearrangement joins TRBV4-1 to TRBJ2-7; TRBD1 might be the D (5 bases). Per germline, CDR1 MGHRA and CDR2 YSYEKL. This CDR3 spans 15 amino acids. V lost 1 base and J 0 bases, leaving 10 bases between the germline ends. DNA of the CDR3: TGCGCCAGCAGCCAAGTCGGTCAGGGCTCCTACGAGCAGTACTTC. It codes for CASSQVGQGSYEQYF.

This clonotype was seen a few times. The chain recombines TRBV5-1 with TRBJ1-2, with TRBD1 as a possible D gene (6 bases). The CDR3 contains 14 residues. Germline loops: CDR1 SGHRS, CDR2 YFSETQ. The V and J ends lost 1 base and 6 bases respectively, with 13 bases between them. DNA for the CDR3: TGCGCCAGCAGCTTGAGGCAGGGGAAAGATGGCTACACCTTC. This gives the protein CASSLRQGKDGYTF.

Many counts were recorded for this clonotype. J is TRBJ2-5 and V is TRBV7-7; D is ambiguous. The CDR3 covers 13 residues. V lost 4 bases and J 1 base, leaving 7 bases between the germline ends. CDR1 and CDR2 from the germline V gene are SSHAT and FNYEAQ (reference sequence). CDR3 sequence (DNA): TGTGCCAGCAGCTCCGGCCCCCAAGAGACCCAGTACTTC. Translation gives CASSSGPQETQYF.

This clonotype was counted only a few times. This chain links TRBV2 with TRBJ2-3, with 7 bases lining up with TRBD2. Germline CDR1 and CDR2: SNHLY and FYNNEI. This CDR3 has 17 residues. The V segment lost 2 bases and the J segment 3 bases; nucleotides outside the gene matches: 11. CDR3 sequence: CASSETSGGRATDTQYF. CDR3 DNA: TGTGCCAGCAGTGAAACCTCGGGCGGGAGAGCTACAGATACGCAGTATTTT. Using reference TRBV2 and TRBJ2-3 for the parts outside the CDR3, the full variable domain is EPEVTQTPSHQVTQMGQEVILRCVPISNHLYFYWYRQILGQKVEFLVSFYNNEISEKSEIFDDQFSVERPDGSNFTLKIRSTKLEDSAMYFCASSETSGGRATDTQYFGPGTRLTVL.

CDR3 in amino acids: CASSQDSTDYGYTF. DNA of the CDR3: TGTGCCAGCAGCCAAGATTCCACAGACTATGGCTACACCTTC. The chain combines TRBV14 with TRBJ1-2, with D uncertain. This CDR3 is 14 amino acids long. CDR1 and CDR2 from the germline V gene are SGHDN and FVKESK. Trimming removed 0 bases at V and 3 bases at J, with 8 bases between.

This clonotype has ten or more counts. This chain connects TRBV28 to TRBJ2-1, with 12 positions matching TRBD2. The CDR3 consists of 15 residues. Per the germline V gene, CDR1 is MDHEN and CDR2 is SYDVKM. Germline trimming cut 8 bases from V and 3 bases from J; bases unmatched to any gene: 5. CDR3 region: CASRLAGEHYNEQFF. The CDR3 DNA sequence: TGTGCCAGCCGACTAGCGGGAGAACACTACAATGAGCAGTTCTTC.

This clonotype was detected many times. This chain connects TRBV18 to TRBJ2-1, with TRBD2 matching over 7 bases. V was clipped by 6 bases and J by 6 bases; unmatched bases: 14. Per the germline V gene, CDR1 is KGHSH and CDR2 is LQKENI. The CDR3 consists of 16 residues. CDR3 sequence (DNA): TGTGCCAGCTCGCCCGCGACTAGCATAAATTCCAATGAGCAGTTCTTC. Its protein product is CASSPATSINSNEQFF.

A few counts support this clonotype. The chain has TRBV9 and TRBJ2-5; TRBD2 aligns across 9 bases. Unmatched junction bases numbered 8, after V lost 0 bases and J lost 5 bases. This CDR3 is built from 16 residues. The germline V gene encodes CDR1 SGDLS and CDR2 YYNGEE. CDR3 region: CASSVGGGRAGETQYF. In nucleotides, the CDR3 is TGTGCCAGCAGCGTAGGAGGCGGGAGGGCCGGGGAGACCCAGTACTTC. The full variable domain, in which reference TRBV9 and TRBJ2-5 provide the parts outside the CDR3, is DSGVTQTPKHLITATGQRVTLRCSPRSGDLSVYWYQQSLDQGLQFLIQYYNGEERAKGNILERFSAQQFPDLHSELNLSSLELGDSALYFCASSVGGGRAGETQYFGPGTRLLVL.

A few counts support this clonotype. The rearrangement uses TRBV6-1 and TRBJ1-5, with D uncertain. From germline, CDR1 is MNHNS and CDR2 SASEGT. Trimming cost V 0 bases and J 2 bases, with 17 bases left between them. The CDR3 totals 18 residues. CDR3 DNA: TGTGCCAGCAGTGAAGCGGCTTTTATGGGATGGGGCAATCAGCCCCAGCATTTT. Translated, it gives CASSEAAFMGWGNQPQHF.

The rearrangement joins TRBV5-5 to TRBJ1-5; D ambiguous. Germline assignment: CDR1 SGHKS and CDR2 YYEKEE (reference sequence). This CDR3 has 15 amino acids. V was trimmed by 1 base and J by 3 bases, leaving 11 bases between them. In DNA form, the CDR3 reads TGTGCCAGCAGCTTGTACGTCAGTTACAATCAGCCCCAGCATTTT. Encoded protein: CASSLYVSYNQPQHF.

This sequence joins TRBV20-1 and TRBJ2-7; D unclear. V was pared by 5 bases and J by 0 bases, with 8 bases between. This CDR3 is 12 amino acids long. Germline loops: CDR1 DFQATT, CDR2 SNEGSKA (reference sequence). CDR3 region: CSALGPSYEQYF. For the CDR3, the DNA is TGCAGTGCTCTCGGACCCTCCTACGAGCAGTACTTC.

As for this clonotype: No conserved phenylalanine or tryptophan ends this CDR3, so it is likely a read error. It is unclear where the CDR3 begins or ends on the DNA, so no DNA is shown, and the CDR3 is as TCRdb lists it. The rearrangement links TRBV7-8 to TRBJ2-7; TRBD2, the table's D call, was not compared with the DNA. Germline lookup yields CDR1 SGHVS and CDR2 FQNEAQ. The CDR3 region is 12 residues in length, termini included. CDR3 residues: CASSPIALLGRA.

This sequence joins TRBV15 and TRBJ2-1; 7 bases are a match to TRBD1. In germline, CDR1 is LNHNV, CDR2 YYDKDF (reference sequence). V gave up 3 bases and J gave up 9 bases; unmatched junction bases: 8. This CDR3 is built from 14 residues. The CDR3 region has the DNA TGTGCCACCAGCAGCGACAGGGTCAACGGTGAGCAGTTCTTC. It is translated as CATSSDRVNGEQFF. Based on the CDR3 plus reference TRBV15 and TRBJ2-1, the full variable domain is DAMVIQNPRYQVTQFGKPVTLSCSQTLNHNVMYWYQQKSSQAPKLLFHYYDKDFNNEADTPDNFQSRRPNTSFCFLDIRSPGLGDTAMYLCATSSDRVNGEQFFGPGTRLTVL.

The chain's CDR3 is CASSYSGRGRGYTF. DNA for the CDR3: TGTGCCAGCAGTTACTCCGGCAGGGGAAGGGGCTACACCTTC. The V and J genes are TRBV6-5 and TRBJ1-2, with D perhaps TRBD1 (6 bases). The CDR3 extends over 14 amino acids. Trimming stripped 0 bases from V and 8 bases from J, with 13 bases between. Per germline, CDR1 MNHEY and CDR2 SVGAGI.

V usage is TRBV5-1 and J usage is TRBJ2-7; D remains ambiguous. V was cut by 1 base and J by 8 bases, with 16 bases left in between. Per the germline V gene, CDR1 is SGHRS and CDR2 is YFSETQ. CDR3 length equals 14 residues. CDR3 region: CASSLRPNLGQQYF. The CDR3 DNA reads as TGCGCCAGCAGCTTGCGACCAAACCTTGGCCAGCAGTACTTC.

This chain joins TRBV10-3 and TRBJ2-1; tentative D call: TRBD2 (7 bases). The CDR3 covers 15 residues. V was clipped by 4 bases and J by 6 bases, with 16 bases between them. From germline, CDR1 is ENHRY and CDR2 SYGVKD. The CDR3 sequence is CAISVGQGRANEQFF. Written as DNA, the CDR3 is TGTGCCATCAGTGTCGGGCAGGGGAGGGCCAATGAGCAGTTCTTC.

This clonotype showed up just a few times. The chain joins TRBV15 to TRBJ1-1; 10 nucleotides match TRBD1. V was pared by 4 bases and J by 9 bases, with 14 bases of the junction left unmatched. The CDR3 runs 16 residues. CDR1 and CDR2 from the germline V gene are LNHNV and YYDKDF (reference sequence). DNA for the CDR3: TGTGCCACCAGCAAAGAACCCCGGGACAGGGGAGGAAAAGCTTTCTTT. Residues: CATSKEPRDRGGKAFF.

The V call is TRBV6-2 or TRBV6-3, the J call TRBJ2-1; TRBD2 agrees at 16 bases. CDR3 length: 18 amino acids. V lost 3 bases and J lost 6; bases outside the gene matches: 8. Germline lookup yields CDR1 MNHEY and CDR2 SVGEGT. The CDR3 loop is CASSYQGLAGGPSNEQFF. In DNA form, the CDR3 reads TGTGCCAGCAGTTATCAGGGACTAGCGGGAGGGCCCTCCAATGAGCAGTTCTTC.

This clonotype showed up many times. The V gene is TRBV5-1, the J gene TRBJ2-5, with D tentatively TRBD2 (5 bases). The germline V gene has CDR1 SGHRS and CDR2 YFSETQ. V was clipped by 0 bases and J by 7 bases, with 7 bases between them. CDR3 length: 12 amino acids. The CDR3 DNA reads as TGCGCCAGCAGCTTGGACCTAGCGACCCAGTACTTC. Amino acids: CASSLDLATQYF.

V is TRBV6-1 and J is TRBJ1-5, with D perhaps TRBD1 (5 bases). Germline loops: CDR1 MNHNS, CDR2 SASEGT. Trimming removed 8 bases at V and 4 bases at J, with 12 bases between. This CDR3 region has 13 residues. CDR3: CASGVGENQPQHF. The CDR3 nucleotides read TGTGCCAGCGGCGTAGGGGAAAATCAGCCCCAGCATTTT.

As DNA, the CDR3 is TGTGCCAGCAGCAGAGGGACTAGCAGTACCTACGAGCAGTACTTC. Residues: CASSRGTSSTYEQYF. The chain combines TRBV4-2 with TRBJ2-7, with 9 bases that match TRBD2. The germline V gene has CDR1 LGHNA and CDR2 YNFKEQ. The junction had 7 bases not matched to a gene; V was cut back by 5 bases and J by 2 bases. The CDR3 loop spans 15 amino acids.

The rearrangement links TRBV12-3 or TRBV12-4 to TRBJ2-7; D not certain. The V and J ends lost 0 bases and 7 bases respectively, with 13 bases between them. The CDR3 is 14 residues long. Written as DNA, the CDR3 is TGTGCCAGCAGTTTAGCCGCTGGGGTAGGGGAGCAGTACGTC. Its protein is CASSLAAGVGEQYV.

In its sample, this clonotype was seen many times. The genes are TRBV11-2 and TRBJ1-5; tentatively, D is TRBD1 (6 bases). CDR1 and CDR2 from the germline V gene are SGHAT and FQNNGV. Trimming stripped 2 bases from V and 5 bases from J, with 10 bases between. The CDR3 runs to 14 residues. The CDR3 DNA reads as TGTGCCAGCAGCTTAACCCCAGGGGATCAGCCCCAGCATTTT. Translation gives CASSLTPGDQPQHF.

This chain connects TRBV3-1 to TRBJ2-3; D not certain. Germline V gene sequence: CDR1 LGHDT, CDR2 YNNKEL (reference sequence). The V and J ends lost 0 bases and 3 bases respectively, with 13 bases between them. The CDR3 contains 16 residues. The CDR3 DNA reads as TGTGCCAGCAGCCAAGAGGTCGTCCTGGGGACAGATACGCAGTATTTT. Its translation is CASSQEVVLGTDTQYF.

The CDR3 sequence: CASSLSAGWNTGELFF. The CDR3 region has the DNA TGTGCCAGCAGTTTATCGGCGGGGTGGAACACCGGGGAGCTGTTTTTT. V is TRBV27 and J is TRBJ2-2, with D possibly being TRBD2 (6 bases). The CDR3 totals 16 residues. Germline lookup yields CDR1 MNHEY and CDR2 SMNVEV (reference sequence). The V end was cut by 0 bases, the J end by 1 base, with 9 bases between.

This clonotype was picked up many times. This chain uses TRBV7-2 with TRBJ2-1; D is uncertain. The CDR3 has 13 amino acids. CDR1 is SGHTA, CDR2 FQGNSA, per germline. V was clipped by 3 bases and J by 5 bases, with 8 bases between them. CDR3 sequence: CASSFNRDNEQFF. Written as DNA, the CDR3 is TGTGCCAGCAGCTTCAACCGGGACAATGAGCAGTTCTTC. The full variable domain, rest sourced from reference TRBV7-2 and TRBJ2-1, is GAGVSQSPSNKVTEKGKDVELRCDPISGHTALYWYRQSLGQGLEFLIYFQGNSAPDKSGLPSDRFSAERTGGSVSTLTIQRTQQEDSAVYLCASSFNRDNEQFFGPGTRLTVL.